This entry lists 20 T cell receptor beta chains sequenced from one sample in a study of CD8+CD57+ T cells in acquired aplastic anemia. Genomic DNA acted as the template from which TCR beta VDJ combination and CDR3 sequence profiling were carried out. TCRdb analysed the reads with MiXCR anew, one entry per CDR3 protein. The sample lists about 200,000 distinct CDR3 sequences; about 60% were seen once. All sequencing subjects had displayed CD8+CD57+ cell expansion on flow cytometry. Material for sequencing was sorted CD4+, CD8+, or CD8+CD57+ T cells (not recorded which) from PBMCs. The receptor source for this set is a human donor with aplastic anemia.

Comment on this clonotype: This may come from a read error, since a much larger clone is one base off. V usage is TRBV15 and J usage is TRBJ1-2; D unresolved. Germline V gene sequence: CDR1 LNHNV, CDR2 YYDKDF (reference sequence). This CDR3 region has 16 residues. V was shortened by 3 bases and J by 1 base, with 15 bases between the two germline ends. The CDR3 is CATSSEISDLNYGYTF. The DNA for the CDR3 is TGTGCCACCAGCAGCGAGATTTCTGACCTTAACTATGGCTACACCTTC.

V usage is TRBV7-2 and J usage is TRBJ2-7; possible D gene TRBD2, 6 bases. The CDR3 is 16 residues long. Deletions cut 6 bases from V and 1 base from J, with 19 bases between. Germline V gene sequence: CDR1 SGHTA, CDR2 FQGNSA. The CDR3 sequence is CASSPPGVAASYEQYF. The CDR3 DNA sequence: TGTGCCAGCAGTCCCCCGGGGGTAGCGGCATCCTACGAGCAGTACTTC.

The chain is built from TRBV9 and TRBJ2-1; 9 nucleotides line up with TRBD2. This CDR3 region has 15 residues. The V and J ends lost 3 bases and 2 bases, in that order; junction bases with no gene match: 3. Germline V gene lookup returns CDR1 SGDLS and CDR2 YYNGEE. This chain's CDR3 is CASSALAGAYNEQFF. CDR3 DNA sequence: TGTGCCAGCAGCGCCTTAGCGGGGGCCTACAATGAGCAGTTCTTC.

This chain links TRBV20-1 with TRBJ1-2; 8 bases are shared with TRBD1. With V trimmed by 5 bases and J by 3 bases, 2 bases remained unmatched. Germline assignment: CDR1 DFQATT and CDR2 SNEGSKA (reference sequence). The CDR3 runs to 12 residues. The CDR3 DNA reads TGCAGTGCTCTGACAGGGGACTATGGCTACACCTTC. Translation gives CSALTGDYGYTF.

The chain couples TRBV7-9 to TRBJ2-7, with TRBD1 matching 9 bases. CDR1 and CDR2 from the germline V gene are SEHNR and FQNEAQ (reference sequence). This CDR3 region has 16 residues. With V trimmed by 5 bases and J by 1 base, 9 bases remained unmatched. The CDR3 sequence: CASSPLQGAGSYEQYF. The CDR3 DNA follows: TGTGCCAGCAGCCCACTACAGGGGGCGGGTTCCTACGAGCAGTACTTC.

The chain is built from TRBV2 and TRBJ2-7; tentative D call: TRBD2 (7 bases). Germline CDR1 and CDR2: SNHLY and FYNNEI. The V gene lost 3 bases and the J gene lost 6 bases, with 18 bases spanning the gap. The length of the CDR3 is 15 residues. CDR3 sequence reads: CASSDPRGLSFEQYF. DNA for the CDR3: TGTGCCAGCAGTGATCCGCGGGGGCTGAGTTTCGAGCAGTACTTC.

This clonotype has only one observation. The J gene is TRBJ2-7, the V gene TRBV9; D unclear. The germline gives CDR1 SGDLS, CDR2 YYNGEE. CDR3 length equals 15 residues. Trimming removed 0 bases from V and 2 bases from J, with 12 bases in between. The CDR3 DNA follows: TGTGCCAGCAGCGTAGAGGCAGGTTATACCTACGAGCAGTACTTC. It yields the protein CASSVEAGYTYEQYF.

This chain connects TRBV19 to TRBJ1-2; 9 nucleotides align to TRBD1. V lost 8 bases, J lost 12 bases, and 7 bases stayed unmatched. CDR3 size: 11 residues. Germline V CDR1 and CDR2: LNHDA, SQIVND (reference sequence). The DNA of the CDR3 is TGTGCCAGTGACAGGGGGACCGGCCACACCTTC. This sequence encodes CASDRGTGHTF.

The chain carries TRBV11-2 and TRBJ2-1; the match to TRBD2 covers 7 bases. The CDR3 covers 15 residues. Per germline, CDR1 SGHAT and CDR2 FQNNGV. Trimming at V came to 3 bases and at J to 5 bases, leaving 7 bases not matched to a gene. The CDR3 sequence: CASSLGGGPNNEQFF. DNA of the CDR3: TGTGCCAGCAGCTTGGGGGGAGGGCCGAACAATGAGCAGTTCTTC.

At least ten counts were recorded for this clonotype. CDR3 bases: TGTGCCAGCCATGGGGTTCATGGCTACACCTTC. This codes for CASHGVHGYTF. The chain combines TRBV6-5 with TRBJ1-2, with D unclear. Germline CDR1 and CDR2: MNHEY and SVGAGI. The length of the CDR3 is 11 residues. The V and J ends lost 8 bases and 6 bases respectively, with 10 bases between them.

The chain is built from TRBV7-9 and TRBJ2-3; D is undetermined. Trimming pared 7 bases from V and 6 bases from J, leaving 8 bases between. CDR1 SEHNR and CDR2 FQNEAQ come from the germline V gene (reference sequence). The CDR3 covers 11 residues. The CDR3 protein is CASTRRDTQYF. In DNA form, the CDR3 reads TGTGCCAGCACCCGCCGTGATACGCAGTATTTT.

V and J are TRBV2 and TRBJ2-4, with a weak D call TRBD2 (6 bases). V was trimmed by 2 bases and J by 1 base, leaving 18 bases between them. The CDR3 length is 18 residues. Germline CDR1 and CDR2: SNHLY and FYNNEI. The CDR3 loop is CASSERRDWLLAKNIQYF. CDR3 DNA: TGTGCCAGCAGTGAAAGGCGGGACTGGCTTCTCGCCAAAAACATTCAGTACTTC. Full variable domain (outside the CDR3, taken from reference TRBV2 and TRBJ2-4): EPEVTQTPSHQVTQMGQEVILRCVPISNHLYFYWYRQILGQKVEFLVSFYNNEISEKSEIFDDQFSVERPDGSNFTLKIRSTKLEDSAMYFCASSERRDWLLAKNIQYFGAGTRLSVL.

The chain employs TRBV24-1 and TRBJ2-2, with TRBD1 identical over 8 bases. V lost 1 base and J lost 2; bases outside the gene matches: 8. CDR3 size: 18 residues. Germline V gene sequence: CDR1 KGHDR, CDR2 SFDVKD. Here the CDR3 DNA reads TGTGCCACCAGTGATTTTCCAACAGGGGGTGATAACACCGGGGAGCTGTTTTTT. Amino acids: CATSDFPTGGDNTGELFF.

V and J are TRBV6-4 and TRBJ2-7, with 10 nucleotides matching TRBD1. The junction had 4 bases not matched to a gene; V was cut back by 6 bases and J by 5 bases. The CDR3 consists of 13 residues. The germline V gene has CDR1 MRHNA and CDR2 SNTAGT. The DNA for the CDR3 is TGTGCCAGCAGCAGGGGGACAGGGGACGAGCAGTACTTC. Amino acid sequence: CASSRGTGDEQYF.

This clonotype was recorded a few times. This chain joins TRBV20-1 and TRBJ2-3, with 12 nucleotides matching TRBD2. V trimming: 2 bases; J trimming: 3 bases; junction bases outside the gene matches: 6. This CDR3 is 16 amino acids long. CDR1 DFQATT and CDR2 SNEGSKA come from the germline V gene (reference sequence). The CDR3 protein is CSARSASGGVTDTQYF. DNA of the CDR3: TGCAGTGCTAGATCCGCTAGCGGGGGGGTTACAGATACGCAGTATTTT.

V usage is TRBV20-1 and J usage is TRBJ1-5; D possibly corresponds to TRBD1 (5 bases). The CDR3 contains 16 residues. The ends were cut back, 0 bases at V and 5 bases at J, with 17 bases in the middle. CDR1 is DFQATT and CDR2 is SNEGSKA in the germline V gene (reference sequence). CDR3 sequence (DNA): TGCAGTGCTAGAGATGAGCAAAGGGGTACCGATCAGCCCCAGCATTTT. Residues: CSARDEQRGTDQPQHF.

In its sample, this clonotype was seen many times. The CDR3 DNA is TGCGCCAGCAGCGGGGGACAGGGAGTCTATGGCTACACCTTC. Its translation: CASSGGQGVYGYTF. The V call is TRBV5-1, the J call TRBJ1-2; 9 bases fit TRBD1. After removal of 4 bases from V and 4 bases from J, the junction contained 5 bases not matched to a gene. CDR1 is SGHRS, CDR2 YFSETQ, per germline. The CDR3 covers 14 residues.

The chain carries TRBV20-1 and TRBJ2-7; TRBD2 agrees at 12 bases. The CDR3 runs 15 residues. V was clipped by 0 bases and J by 1 base; unmatched bases: 1. CDR1 is DFQATT and CDR2 is SNEGSKA in the germline V gene (reference sequence). Here the CDR3 reads CSARELAGGSYEQYF. Written as DNA, the CDR3 is TGCAGTGCTAGAGAGCTAGCGGGGGGGTCCTACGAGCAGTACTTC.

CDR3: CASSLGPNFNSPLHF. Written as DNA, the CDR3 is TGTGCCAGCAGCTTAGGTCCGAACTTTAATTCACCCCTCCACTTT. The chain carries TRBV7-2 and TRBJ1-6; D not resolved. V gave up 1 base and J gave up 6 bases, with 10 bases separating them. This CDR3 is 15 amino acids long. The germline CDR1 and CDR2 sequences are SGHTA and FQGNSA.

The chain employs TRBV9 and TRBJ2-2; TRBD2 matches at 11 bases. This CDR3 spans 15 amino acids. Germline V CDR1 and CDR2: SGDLS, YYNGEE. V shed 1 base and J 8 bases; nucleotides not matched to a gene: 4. The CDR3 is CASSVRLAGIGELFF. As DNA, the CDR3 is TGTGCCAGCAGCGTAAGACTAGCGGGAATAGGGGAGCTGTTTTTT. Using reference TRBV9 and TRBJ2-2 for the parts outside the CDR3, the full variable domain is DSGVTQTPKHLITATGQRVTLRCSPRSGDLSVYWYQQSLDQGLQFLIQYYNGEERAKGNILERFSAQQFPDLHSELNLSSLELGDSALYFCASSVRLAGIGELFFGEGSRLTVL.